These 30 T cell receptor beta chains share one sample of origin, sequenced in a study of T cell clonality in common variable immunodeficiency. TCRdb keeps only in-frame clones here, not all; method: immunoSEQ multiplex PCR. The sample includes 8,500 to 10,000 clones, none of them occurring once. For these TCRs, the target antigens are not known. Broader study findings: In common variable immunodeficiency, TCR beta chains reportedly carried fewer deletions and N-nucleotide insertions.

The source material was peripheral blood mononuclear cells. The receptors here all came from a human donor with common variable immunodeficiency.

This clone was seen many times. The read falls 3 residues short of the CDR3 end, and the missing part is taken from the germline J gene. The V and J genes are TRBV14 and TRBJ2-7, with 8 bases lining up with TRBD2. The CDR3 consists of 15 residues. V shed 4 bases, J shed 3 bases, and the junction held 8 bases outside the gene matches. Germline values: CDR1 SGHDN, CDR2 FVKESK. CDR3 protein: CASSRAGLGDYEQYF. The DNA read from the CDR3 is TGTGCCAGCAGCCGAGCGGGACTAGGGGACTACGAG.

This clone was picked up many times. The sequenced fragment ends 3 residues before the CDR3 boundary, so the rest is inferred from the germline J gene. The J gene is TRBJ1-2, the V gene TRBV5-1; TRBD1 might be the D (5 bases). Germline lookup yields CDR1 SGHRS and CDR2 YFSETQ. The CDR3 is 13 amino acids. The sequenced part of the CDR3 DNA is TGCGCCAGCAGCTTGGAACAGGCCCAAGGC. Amino acids: CASSLEQAQG. The whole CDR3 protein is CASSLEQAQGYTF.

In this sample, this clone turned up many times. The read comes to an end 3 residues before the CDR3 does, leaving the germline J gene to fill in the end. The V gene is TRBV6-2 or TRBV6-3, the J gene TRBJ1-2; no clear D. The V and J ends lost 0 bases and 2 bases respectively, with 16 bases between them. This CDR3 is built from 17 residues. Germline V lookup: CDR1 MNHEY, CDR2 SVGEGT. The CDR3 bases that were read are TGTGCCAGCAGTTACTCTCCTCGGCACAGTTTGAACTATGGC. It is translated as CASSYSPRHSLNYG. The CDR3 reads in full as CASSYSPRHSLNYGYTF.

This clone was found many times. The observed sequence ends 3 residues before the CDR3 terminus, with the missing tail filled in from the germline J gene. The genes are TRBV19 and TRBJ2-5; 11 nucleotides match TRBD2. The CDR3 consists of 18 residues. Trimming took 1 base from V and 3 from J; bases not matched to a gene: 10. CDR1 LNHDA and CDR2 SQIVND come from the germline V gene (reference sequence). The CDR3 bases that were read are TGTGCCAGTAGTATAGTTCTAGCGGGGGGCCAGAGAGAAGAGACC. Translating gives CASSIVLAGGQREET. From start to end, the CDR3 is CASSIVLAGGQREETQYF.

There are many counts of this clone. The CDR3 extends 3 residues past the end of the read, so its final part is completed from the germline J gene. The chain links TRBV2 to TRBJ1-4, with D perhaps TRBD1 (6 bases). In germline, CDR1 is SNHLY, CDR2 FYNNEI. V lost 6 bases to trimming and J lost 4 bases, with 12 bases between them. The CDR3 covers 14 residues. CDR3 bases read: TGTGCCAGCAGAGGACAGAGGATTAATGAAAAA. Encoded protein: CASRGQRINEK. The complete CDR3 reads CASRGQRINEKLFF.

This clone showed up many times. The read halts 3 residues ahead of the CDR3 end, with the missing end drawn from the germline J gene. This chain connects TRBV20-1 to TRBJ2-4; a possible D gene is TRBD2 (5 bases). Trimming removed 0 bases from V and 3 bases from J, with 15 bases in between. CDR3 length: 16 residues. Germline V gene sequence: CDR1 DFQATT, CDR2 SNEGSKA (reference sequence). CDR3 region: CSAREATGGGKNIQYF. The CDR3 bases that were read are TGCAGTGCTAGAGAAGCGACGGGTGGAGGCAAAAACATT.

This clone was seen at least ten times. CDR3 in amino acids: CASSWGTGELNEQFF. The part of the CDR3 DNA that was read is TGTGCCAGCAGCTGGGGGACAGGGGAGCTAAATGAG. The chain has TRBV7-3 and TRBJ2-1, with 10 bases that match TRBD1. With the read ending 3 residues before the CDR3 end, the germline J gene is used to fill in that end. V trimming: 4 bases; J trimming: 7 bases; junction bases outside the gene matches: 7. From germline, CDR1 is SGHTA and CDR2 FQGTGA. CDR3 length: 15 amino acids.

In its sample, this clone was seen many times. The read halts 3 residues ahead of the CDR3 end, with the missing end drawn from the germline J gene. V usage is TRBV3-1 (or the pseudogene TRBV3-2) and J usage is TRBJ2-5, with 12 bases fitting TRBD2. This CDR3 has 15 amino acids. Germline-derived CDR1 and CDR2 are LGHDT and YNNKEL (reference sequence). The V gene end was trimmed by 4 bases and the J gene end by 3 bases; junction bases not matched to a gene: 3. The part of the CDR3 DNA that was read is TGTGCCAGCAGCCCACGGACTAGCGGGGAAGAGACC. As protein: CASSPRTSGEET. The entire CDR3 is CASSPRTSGEETQYF.

With respect to this clone: The CDR3 goes on 3 residues after the read ends, and that part is filled in from the germline J gene. The V gene is TRBV11-2, the J gene TRBJ2-3, with D unclear. This CDR3 comprises 14 residues. Germline loops: CDR1 SGHAT, CDR2 FQNNGV. With 4 bases removed from V and 6 bases from J, the gap between germline ends came to 14 bases. The CDR3 sequence: CASSSSRASDTQYF. The sequenced CDR3 bases are TGTGCCAGCAGCTCCTCTCGCGCTTCCGATACG. Full variable domain (missing parts from reference TRBV11-2 and TRBJ2-3): EAGVAQSPRYKIIEKRQSVAFWCNPISGHATLYWYQQILGQGPKLLIQFQNNGVVDDSQLPKDRFSAERLKGVDSTLKIQPAKLEDSAVYLCASSSSRASDTQYFGPGTRLTVL.

This clone was observed many times. The CDR3 extends 3 residues past the end of the read, so its final part is completed from the germline J gene. The rearrangement links TRBV19 to TRBJ2-1; no firm D call. The CDR3 extends over 13 amino acids. Germline V gives CDR1 LNHDA, CDR2 SQIVND (reference sequence). V shed 8 bases and J shed 7 bases, with 15 bases lying between them. CDR3 protein: CASSDMGPNEQFF. The CDR3 bases that were read are TGTGCCAGTTCCGATATGGGCCCAAATGAG.

This clone was counted ten times or more. The read stops 3 residues short of the end of the CDR3; the missing end is completed from the germline J gene. This rearrangement joins TRBV6-2 or TRBV6-3 to TRBJ2-7, with D hard to call. The CDR3 extends over 12 amino acids. The V gene's germline CDR1 is MNHEY and CDR2 SVGEGT. With 2 bases removed from V and 5 bases from J, the gap between germline ends came to 7 bases. CDR3 bases read: TGTGCCAGCAGTTACGTAGACAACGAG. The encoded protein is CASSYVDNE. The full CDR3 protein reads CASSYVDNEQYF.

This clone showed up many times. The CDR3 extends 3 residues past the end of the read, so its final part is completed from the germline J gene. The chain links TRBV20-1 to TRBJ1-1, with D tentatively TRBD1 (6 bases). The CDR3 loop spans 12 amino acids. Germline lookup yields CDR1 DFQATT and CDR2 SNEGSKA (reference sequence). The CDR3 loop is CSAPGGQFEAFF. The covered CDR3 bases are TGCAGTGCCCCCGGAGGACAGTTCGAA.

Comment on this clone: The read finishes 3 residues shy of the CDR3 end, and the germline J gene is used to complete it. V gene TRBV5-8 combines with J gene TRBJ2-1; 10 positions agree with TRBD1. CDR1 is SGHTS and CDR2 is YDEGEE in the germline V gene. V lost 8 bases and J lost 7; bases outside the gene matches: 9. This CDR3 region has 14 residues. CDR3 in amino acids: CASAPGQGINEQFF. Incomplete CDR3 DNA: TGTGCCAGTGCCCCGGGACAGGGGATAAATGAG.

Judged by abundance, this clone is medium-sized. CDR3 in amino acids: CASIDRMVNTEAFF. The sequenced part of the CDR3 DNA is TGTGCCAGCATTGACAGAATGGTGAACACTGAA. V is TRBV6-2 or TRBV6-3 and J is TRBJ1-1; possibly TRBD1 for D (5 bases). The CDR3 is cut off 3 residues early in the read; its end comes from the germline J gene. Between the trimmed V and J ends, which lost 7 bases and 0 bases, there was a span of 12 bases. The length of the CDR3 is 14 residues. In germline, CDR1 is MNHEY, CDR2 SVGEGT.

By proportion, this clone is medium-sized (0.01 to 0.1%). An end of the junction differs from the germline gene, which may be a read error. With the read ending 3 residues before the CDR3 end, the germline J gene is used to fill in that end. V is TRBV7-3 and J is TRBJ2-7, with D unclear. This CDR3 is 12 amino acids long. Germline-derived CDR1 and CDR2 are SGHTA and FQGTGA. The CDR3 bases that were read are TGTTCCAGCAGCAACACGCCCTACGAG. The encoded protein is CSSSNTPYE. Given in full, the CDR3 is CSSSNTPYEQYF.

By sample share, this clone is medium-sized (0.01 to 0.1%). The observed sequence ends 3 residues before the CDR3 terminus, with the missing tail filled in from the germline J gene. The chain joins TRBV5-1 to TRBJ2-3; D gene ambiguous. Germline CDR1 is SGHRS and CDR2 is YFSETQ. V lost 4 bases to trimming and J lost 0 bases, with 12 bases between them. The CDR3 covers 15 residues. CDR3: CASSPVWASTDTQYF. The CDR3 bases that were read are TGCGCCAGCAGCCCTGTTTGGGCCAGCACAGATACG. Looking up the rest from reference TRBV5-1 and TRBJ2-3 gives the full variable domain: KAGVTQTPRYLIKTRGQQVTLSCSPISGHRSVSWYQQTPGQGLQFLFEYFSETQRNKGNFPGRFSGRQFSNSRSEMNVSTLELGDSALYLCASSPVWASTDTQYFGPGTRLTVL.

This clone has at least ten counts. The read stops 3 residues short of the end of the CDR3; the missing end is completed from the germline J gene. The V and J genes are TRBV5-1 and TRBJ2-5, with 7 bases identical to TRBD1. The V segment lost 4 bases and the J segment 5 bases; nucleotides outside the gene matches: 5. The germline gives CDR1 SGHRS, CDR2 YFSETQ. CDR3 length: 13 amino acids. The DNA read from the CDR3 is TGCGCCAGCAGCACACAGGGGTTGGAGACC. It yields the protein CASSTQGLET. The whole CDR3 sequence reads CASSTQGLETQYF. The variable domain in full, with the rest retrieved from reference TRBV5-1 and TRBJ2-5, is KAGVTQTPRYLIKTRGQQVTLSCSPISGHRSVSWYQQTPGQGLQFLFEYFSETQRNKGNFPGRFSGRQFSNSRSEMNVSTLELGDSALYLCASSTQGLETQYFGPGTRLLVL.

This clone was observed many times. The read is 3 residues too short to cover the CDR3 end, so that end is filled in from the germline J gene. The J gene is TRBJ2-1, the V gene TRBV14; TRBD2 aligns across 8 bases. Germline V gene sequence: CDR1 SGHDN, CDR2 FVKESK. The CDR3 totals 16 residues. V was clipped by 0 bases and J by 7 bases; unmatched bases: 8. The CDR3 DNA, read in part, is TGTGCCAGCAGCCAAGATCTTGGACTAGCAAAGAATGAG. Translating it yields CASSQDLGLAKNE. The whole CDR3 is CASSQDLGLAKNEQFF.

In this sample, this clone turned up many times. Read data end 3 residues before the CDR3 end; the end is taken from the germline J gene. The chain uses TRBV19 and TRBJ2-2; a weak D match, TRBD2 (6 bases). V lost 2 bases, J lost 5 bases, and 9 bases lay in between. This CDR3 spans 14 amino acids. Looked up from germline, CDR1 is LNHDA and CDR2 is SQIVND (reference sequence). The chain's CDR3 is CASSISGVTGELFF. The sequenced CDR3 bases are TGTGCCAGTAGTATATCGGGGGTTACCGGGGAG.

This clone was counted many times. The CDR3 end lies 3 residues beyond the end of the read and is filled in from the germline J gene. The chain joins TRBV19 to TRBJ1-6, with 8 bases identical to TRBD1. This CDR3 spans 14 amino acids. Trimming at V came to 2 bases and at J to 8 bases, leaving 2 bases not matched to a gene. The germline CDR1 and CDR2 sequences are LNHDA and SQIVND (reference sequence). CDR3 residues: CASSIRGQDSPLHF. The sequenced part of the CDR3 DNA is TGTGCCAGTAGTATAAGGGGACAGGATTCACCC.

This clone was observed a few times. Read data end 3 residues before the CDR3 end; the end is taken from the germline J gene. This specimen includes other DNA sequences encoding the same CDR3. The V call is TRBV7-8, the J call TRBJ2-7; TRBD1 aligns across 8 bases. Trimming removed 5 bases from V and 6 bases from J; junction bases left unmatched: 6. Per germline, CDR1 SGHVS and CDR2 FQNEAQ. CDR3 length: 13 residues. Partial CDR3 DNA: TGTGCCAGCAGCATCCGGACAGGGCCCGAG. Residues: CASSIRTGPE. The whole CDR3 protein reads CASSIRTGPEQYF.

This clone was detected ten times or more. The read comes to an end 3 residues before the CDR3 does, leaving the germline J gene to fill in the end. The J gene is TRBJ1-3, the V gene TRBV27, with D unclear. Germline V lookup: CDR1 MNHEY, CDR2 SMNVEV (reference sequence). The CDR3 sequence is 15 residues long. With 1 base removed from V and 2 bases from J, the gap between germline ends came to 9 bases. The CDR3 spells CASSLYPRPGNTIYF. CDR3 bases read: TGTGCCAGCAGTTTATACCCGAGGCCTGGAAACACC.

This clone is termed medium-sized. The CDR3 bases that were read are TGTGCCAGACAGTGCTACCGGGACAGGGCCTACAATGAG. It is translated as CARQCYRDRAYNE. The CDR3, in full, reads CARQCYRDRAYNEQFF. The chain links TRBV19 to TRBJ2-1; the match to TRBD1 covers 9 bases. The CDR3 goes on 3 residues after the read ends, and that part is filled in from the germline J gene. The V gene's germline CDR1 is LNHDA and CDR2 SQIVND (reference sequence). The CDR3 length is 16 residues. V trimming: 9 bases; J trimming: 2 bases; junction bases outside the gene matches: 11.

In this sample, this clone turned up many times. The sequence runs out 3 residues before the end of the CDR3; the remainder is reconstructed from the germline J gene. The V gene is TRBV6-1, the J gene TRBJ1-1; D is ambiguous. This CDR3 has 14 residues. CDR1 MNHNS and CDR2 SASEGT come from the germline V gene. Deletions cut 1 base from V and 6 bases from J, with 12 bases between. The CDR3 loop reads CASSEGGRAAEAFF. The sequenced CDR3 bases are TGTGCCAGCAGTGAAGGAGGGCGGGCGGCTGAA.

Judged by abundance, this clone is medium-sized. The CDR3 goes on 3 residues after the read ends, and that part is filled in from the germline J gene. This chain joins TRBV28 and TRBJ2-2, with a possible D match to TRBD1 (6 bases). The V gene lost 6 bases and the J gene lost 5 bases, with 16 bases spanning the gap. CDR3 length: 15 amino acids. In germline, CDR1 is MDHEN, CDR2 SYDVKM. CDR3 DNA, as far as it was read: TGTGCCAGCAGAGAACAGGGAAGGAATACCGGGGAG. Its translation is CASREQGRNTGE. The full CDR3 is CASREQGRNTGELFF.

This clone was recorded a few times. The read ends 3 residues shy of where the CDR3 ends; the end is completed using the germline J gene. J is TRBJ1-1 and V is TRBV7-9; D is ambiguous. Germline V CDR1 and CDR2: SEHNR, FQNEAQ (reference sequence). The CDR3 consists of 13 residues. Trimming took 5 bases from V and 1 from J, leaving 8 bases between them. This CDR3 is CASSPEGNTEAFF. Incomplete CDR3 DNA: TGTGCCAGCAGCCCCGAGGGGAACACTGAA.

This clone appeared many times. The CDR3 end is not reached by the read, which stops 3 residues before it; the germline J gene fills it in. The chain employs TRBV18 and TRBJ1-3, with 9 bases lining up with TRBD1. The CDR3 loop spans 19 amino acids. V dropped 0 bases and J dropped 7; count of bases not matched to a gene: 16. Germline V gene lookup returns CDR1 KGHSH and CDR2 LQKENI. CDR3 loop: CASSPPSTGGPSGRNTIYF. Incomplete CDR3 DNA: TGTGCCAGCTCACCACCGTCCACAGGGGGCCCCTCTGGTCGGAACACC.

This clone came up many times. The CDR3 extends 3 residues past the end of the read, so its final part is completed from the germline J gene. This chain connects TRBV5-1 to TRBJ1-2; TRBD1 is a possible D gene (5 bases). The CDR3 contains 14 residues. Germline-derived CDR1 and CDR2 are SGHRS and YFSETQ. Trimming removed 6 bases at V and 3 bases at J, with 15 bases between. The CDR3 bases that were read are TGCGCCAGCAAACTACAGGTCTCGGACTATGGC. It translates to CASKLQVSDYG. The whole CDR3 region reads CASKLQVSDYGYTF.

This clone was counted at least ten times. The read terminates 3 residues ahead of where the CDR3 ends, so the germline J gene completes it. This chain connects TRBV2 to TRBJ1-4, with TRBD1 matching 7 bases. Germline V gives CDR1 SNHLY, CDR2 FYNNEI. The CDR3 spans 15 residues. Trimming at V came to 5 bases and at J to 6 bases, leaving 9 bases not matched to a gene. CDR3 residues: CASSRELGTDEKLFF. Incomplete CDR3 DNA: TGTGCCAGCAGTCGGGAATTGGGGACAGATGAAAAA.

The sample holds many counts of this clone. With the read ending 3 residues before the CDR3 end, the germline J gene is used to fill in that end. The gene calls are TRBV5-1 and TRBJ1-1; 9 bases map to TRBD1. Trimming took 1 base from V and 2 from J; bases not matched to a gene: 0. The CDR3 extends over 14 amino acids. Germline V CDR1 and CDR2: SGHRS, YFSETQ. CDR3 DNA (partial): TGCGCCAGCAGCTTGACAGGGGGCAACACTGAA. The encoded protein is CASSLTGGNTE. The whole CDR3 sequence is CASSLTGGNTEAFF.